This TCR beta chain comes out of a study of vaccination and CD4 T cells after COVID-19. At the Johns Hopkins FTIC core, DNA taken from cultured CD4+ T cells was sequenced by way of the Oncomine TCR Beta short-read assay. From the PCR reads, TCRdb called clonotypes with MiXCR, one entry per CDR3 protein. The table has thousands of distinct CDR3 sequences, 44% seen once; the top ten hold roughly 44%. This sample's treatment: roughly 10-day PBMC culture with coronavirus spike peptide pools or control peptides (ViraFEST assay). Germline loops: CDR1 MDHEN, CDR2 SYDVKM. The V gene end was trimmed by 4 bases and the J gene end by 2 bases; junction bases not matched to a gene: 1. CDR3 length: 13 residues. With regard to this clonotype: Antigen specificity is unknown.

Sequenced material: CD4+ T cells from blood, cultured in vitro. The sequence came from a human donor who had recovered from COVID-19. The chain links TRBV28 to TRBJ1-2, with 7 nucleotides matching TRBD1. DNA of the CDR3: TGTGCCAGCAGTTGGGGACAGAACTATGGCTACACCTTC. Protein: CASSWGQNYGYTF.